This T cell receptor beta chain was profiled in a study of shared clonotypes between healthy human individuals. Background on the study: A donor's plate count was three for CD4 naive and three for CD4 memory; CD8 naive had two and CD8 memory one. Study conclusions and caveats: Sample collection involved blood only; tissue repertoires are likely different.

The CDR3 is 15 residues long. V gave up 4 bases and J gave up 0 bases, with 11 bases separating them. The germline gives CDR1 SGHRS, CDR2 YFSETQ. Each sample came from a Caucasian adult donor living in Nashville, Tennessee. Negatively enriched CD4+ T cells were divided by CD45RA into naive and memory. Measured with immunoSEQ multiplex PCR; TCRdb has only the in-frame clones, and not every one. The table records more than 200,000 clones, 50% to 80% of them present only once. A word on this clone: Its matching antigen is unknown.

The source is a man aged 25 to 40 in good health. Sequenced input: memory CD4+ T cells sorted from blood. Subset specified: CD45RA-negative fraction. The J gene is TRBJ2-1, the V gene TRBV5-1, with D maybe TRBD1 (6 bases). CDR3 sequence: CASSVQGGSYNEQFF. The CDR3 bases are TGCGCCAGCAGCGTACAGGGTGGCTCCTACAATGAGCAGTTCTTC.